This T cell receptor beta chain was sequenced during a study of T cell responses to AZD1222 COVID-19 vaccine. The table came from immunoSEQ multiplex PCR; TCRdb's copy has only in-frame clones and leaves some out. The profile shows some 120,000 clones, 85% to 90% of them singletons. The CDR3 extends over 14 amino acids. With 5 bases removed from V and 7 bases from J, the gap between germline ends came to 17 bases. Germline V CDR1 and CDR2: SGHAT, FQNNGV. This receptor was taken from an adult in good health. The input for sequencing was peripheral blood, taken on day 0 of MenACWY control vaccination. The rearrangement links TRBV11-2 to TRBJ2-5; D uncertain. CDR3 amino acids: CASSQRPTRGTQYF. In DNA, the CDR3 is TGTGCCAGCAGCCAAAGACCCACCAGAGGGACCCAGTACTTC.